This T cell receptor beta chain appears in the sequencing data of a study of shared clonotypes between healthy human individuals. Study details: The study used three CD4 naive, three CD4 memory, two CD8 naive and one CD8 memory plate per donor. Study conclusions and caveats: Four donors held approximately 5% of naive CD4 clonotypes in common. Despite large depth, sorted-subset datasets appeared incompletely sequenced.

Turning to this clone: The antigen is not known.

Trimming left V 3 bases short and J 4 bases short, with 13 bases between. The germline V gene encodes CDR1 LNHDA and CDR2 SQIVND (reference sequence). This CDR3 contains 15 residues. In the study's own analysis: Filtering differed, since immunoSEQ gave only junction sequences and no quality scores. The method was immunoSEQ multiplex PCR; TCRdb's version includes in-frame clones alone and lacks a portion of them. V, J and clone size are taken as reported in that table, and D and trimming were inferred from the DNA itself. The repertoire includes some 1.1 million clones, about 80% of them detected once, and about 0.94% sits in the top ten.

The chain couples TRBV19 to TRBJ1-5; unclear D gene. Input material: memory CD4+ T cells from PBMCs. The subset: CD45RA-negative fraction. The source is a man aged 18-30 years in good health. Some clones in this sample may be carry-over from other donors' samples. CDR3 region: CASSMIQSLNQPQHF. The CDR3 DNA is TGTGCCAGTAGTATGATACAGAGTCTAAATCAGCCCCAGCATTTT.